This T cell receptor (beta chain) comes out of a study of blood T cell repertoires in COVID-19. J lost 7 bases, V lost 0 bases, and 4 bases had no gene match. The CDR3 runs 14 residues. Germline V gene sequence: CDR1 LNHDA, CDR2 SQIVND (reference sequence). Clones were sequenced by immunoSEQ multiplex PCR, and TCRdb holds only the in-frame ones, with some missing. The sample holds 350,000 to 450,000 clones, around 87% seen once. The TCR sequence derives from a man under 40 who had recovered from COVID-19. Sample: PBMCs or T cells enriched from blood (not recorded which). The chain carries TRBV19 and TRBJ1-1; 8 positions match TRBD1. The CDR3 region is CASSIERGTGEAFF. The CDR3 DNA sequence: TGTGCCAGTAGTATAGAGAGAGGGACAGGTGAAGCTTTCTTT.